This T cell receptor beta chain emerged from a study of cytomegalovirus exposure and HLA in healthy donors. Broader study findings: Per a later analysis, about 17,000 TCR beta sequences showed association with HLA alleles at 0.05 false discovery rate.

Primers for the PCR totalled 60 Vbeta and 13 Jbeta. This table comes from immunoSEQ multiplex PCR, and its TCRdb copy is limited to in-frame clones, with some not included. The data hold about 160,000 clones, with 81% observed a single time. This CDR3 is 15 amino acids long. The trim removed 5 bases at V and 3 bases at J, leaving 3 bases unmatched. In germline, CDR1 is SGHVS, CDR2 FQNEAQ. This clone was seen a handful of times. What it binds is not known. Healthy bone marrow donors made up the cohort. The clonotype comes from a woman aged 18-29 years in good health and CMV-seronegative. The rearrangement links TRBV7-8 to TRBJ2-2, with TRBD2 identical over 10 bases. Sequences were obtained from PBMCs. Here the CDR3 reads CASSVGLADTGELFF. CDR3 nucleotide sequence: TGTGCCAGCAGCGTCGGACTAGCGGACACCGGGGAGCTGTTTTTT.